Listed here are 19 T cell receptor beta chains from one sample, sequenced in a study of T cell clonality in common variable immunodeficiency (dated by TCRdb to between 2015 and 2016). Receptors were amplified or captured by the immunoSEQ multiplex PCR assay. The table comes from immuneACCESS by way of TCRdb, which keeps in-frame sequences with V and J called. Part of the clones is missing from these tables; in studies checked, under half for an unresolved V gene and the rest for unknown reasons. The sample records over 35,000 clones, none occurring a single time. Together, the top ten hold about 0.73% of the sample. Sequenced: peripheral blood mononuclear cells. The receptor source for this set is a person aged 18 to 70 in good health.

In its sample, this clone was seen many times. The missing CDR3 end, 3 residues past where the read stops, is filled in from the germline J gene. The genes are TRBV2 and TRBJ2-4; 8 nucleotides agree with TRBD2. There are 12 residues in the CDR3. V lost 8 bases and J lost 7; bases outside the gene matches: 4. Germline loops: CDR1 SNHLY, CDR2 FYNNEI. CDR3 protein: CASSWTSNIQYF. CDR3 DNA (partial): TGTGCCAGCTCTTGGACTAGCAACATT.

The sample holds many counts of this clone. Coverage ceases 3 residues before the CDR3 finishes, and the germline J gene fills in the end. The rearrangement uses TRBV7-9 and TRBJ2-7, with TRBD2 matching over 12 bases. The trim removed 5 bases at V and 4 bases at J, leaving 6 bases unmatched. The V gene's germline CDR1 is SEHNR and CDR2 FQNEAQ (reference sequence). This CDR3 has 15 amino acids. The CDR3 DNA, read in part, is TGTGCCAGCAGCCCCGGACTAGCGGGGACTTACGAG. It encodes CASSPGLAGTYE. The entire CDR3 protein reads CASSPGLAGTYEQYF. The complete variable domain, with remaining parts taken from reference TRBV7-9 and TRBJ2-7, reads DTGVSQNPRHKITKRGQNVTFRCDPISEHNRLYWYRQTLGQGPEFLTYFQNEAQLEKSRLLSDRFSAERPKGSFSTLEIQRTEQGDSAMYLCASSPGLAGTYEQYFGPGTRLTVT.

This clone came up many times. The CDR3 protein is CASSSGETQYF. The sequenced part of the CDR3 DNA is TGTGCCAGCAGCTCCGGGGAGACC. The rearrangement uses TRBV5-5 and TRBJ2-5; D is uncertain. The CDR3 end falls 3 residues outside the read, so it is completed with the germline J gene. This CDR3 contains 11 residues. CDR1 and CDR2 from the germline V gene are SGHKS and YYEKEE (reference sequence). Trimming took off 3 bases at V and 5 bases at J, with 5 bases between the two ends.

There are many counts of this clone. Read data end 3 residues before the CDR3 end; the end is taken from the germline J gene. The chain recombines TRBV19 with TRBJ1-5; the match to TRBD1 covers 10 bases. V was pared by 8 bases and J by 5 bases, with 9 bases of the junction left unmatched. This CDR3 comprises 15 residues. Germline V CDR1 and CDR2: LNHDA, SQIVND (reference sequence). The CDR3 loop reads CASSTGGYIHQPQHF. Incomplete CDR3 DNA: TGTGCCAGTTCGACAGGGGGCTACATACATCAGCCC.

This clone was seen repeatedly, ten times or more. This CDR3 is CASDPTGSLSPQHF. The part of the CDR3 DNA that was read is TGTGCCAGCGATCCGACAGGGTCCCTTTCGCCC. V usage is TRBV6-2 or TRBV6-3 and J usage is TRBJ1-5, with 7 bases identical to TRBD1. The read stops 3 residues short of the end of the CDR3; the missing end is completed from the germline J gene. V gave up 8 bases and J gave up 9 bases; unmatched junction bases: 13. CDR1 MNHEY and CDR2 SVGEGT come from the germline V gene. CDR3 length: 14 amino acids.

This clone was recorded at least ten times. Read coverage stops 3 residues before the CDR3 terminus; the germline J gene supplies the remainder. This rearrangement joins TRBV10-1 to TRBJ2-5, with 12 bases fitting TRBD2. Germline V gives CDR1 WNHNN, CDR2 SYGVQD (reference sequence). The CDR3 loop spans 15 amino acids. Germline trimming cut 3 bases from V and 5 bases from J; bases unmatched to any gene: 4. The CDR3 DNA, read in part, is TGCGCCAGCAGTGACCGGACTAGCGGGACGGAGACC. Translated, it gives CASSDRTSGTET. The whole CDR3 reads CASSDRTSGTETQYF.

In this sample, this clone turned up a few times. The CDR3 end lies 3 residues beyond the end of the read and is filled in from the germline J gene. The rearrangement links TRBV27 to TRBJ2-7; 9 bases line up with TRBD1. The V gene's germline CDR1 is MNHEY and CDR2 SMNVEV (reference sequence). Losses at the gene ends were 4 bases for V and 2 bases for J; bases not matched to a gene: 9. The CDR3 sequence is 16 residues long. The CDR3 DNA, read in part, is TGTGCCAGCAGTTCTTACCTCCGGGACAGGGCCTACGAG. Residues: CASSSYLRDRAYE. The CDR3 in full is CASSSYLRDRAYEQYF.

This clone occurred many times. Read sequence stops 3 residues before the CDR3 end, and the germline J gene provides the missing end. The chain has TRBV2 and TRBJ2-5; TRBD1 aligns across 10 bases. The ends lost 4 bases at V and 4 bases at J; junction bases unmatched: 6. CDR1 and CDR2 (germline): SNHLY, FYNNEI. There are 15 residues in the CDR3. This CDR3 reads CASSGTGGGRETQYF. The sequenced CDR3 bases are TGTGCCAGCAGTGGGACAGGGGGGGGTAGAGAGACC.

This clone was found many times. The CDR3 extends 3 residues past the end of the read, so its final part is completed from the germline J gene. The J gene is TRBJ2-1, the V gene TRBV20-1, with 13 positions matching TRBD2. CDR3 length equals 19 residues. V lost 0 bases, J lost 2 bases, and 10 bases stayed unmatched. CDR1 is DFQATT, CDR2 SNEGSKA, per germline (reference sequence). CDR3 residues: CSARDSRLAGGYAYNEQFF. The DNA read from the CDR3 is TGCAGTGCTAGAGATTCGCGACTAGCGGGAGGCTATGCCTACAATGAG.

This clone was observed a few times. Read coverage stops 3 residues before the CDR3 terminus; the germline J gene supplies the remainder. J is TRBJ2-4 and V is TRBV7-2; tentatively, D is TRBD1 (5 bases). Per germline, CDR1 SGHTA and CDR2 FQGNSA. The CDR3 runs 13 residues. The part of the CDR3 DNA that was read is TGTGCCAGCAGCTTTAGTCAGGGTTCTGGT. Protein sequence: CASSFSQGSG. The full CDR3 protein reads CASSFSQGSGQYF.

The sample holds many counts of this clone. Read coverage stops 3 residues before the CDR3 terminus; the germline J gene supplies the remainder. The chain employs TRBV27 and TRBJ2-3; D ambiguous. Germline loops: CDR1 MNHEY, CDR2 SMNVEV (reference sequence). The V end was cut by 2 bases, the J end by 0 bases, with 3 bases between. This CDR3 region has 13 residues. CDR3 amino acids: CASSLTSTDTQYF. The sequenced CDR3 bases are TGTGCCAGCAGTTTAACTAGCACAGATACG.

This clone was recorded many times. The DNA ends 3 residues before the CDR3 does, and the rest of the CDR3 is filled in from the germline J gene. The chain uses TRBV5-1 and TRBJ2-1, with 8 bases lining up with TRBD2. The CDR3 length is 15 residues. CDR1 SGHRS and CDR2 YFSETQ come from the germline V gene. J was trimmed by 8 bases and V by 3 bases; bases with no gene match: 10. The CDR3 region is CASSSRALAGDEQFF. The sequenced part of the CDR3 DNA is TGCGCCAGCAGCTCGAGGGCTCTAGCGGGCGATGAG.

This clone showed up many times. Read coverage stops 3 residues before the CDR3 terminus; the germline J gene supplies the remainder. The chain couples TRBV19 to TRBJ2-3; 10 bases match TRBD2. This CDR3 comprises 17 residues. Germline assignment: CDR1 LNHDA and CDR2 SQIVND (reference sequence). CDR3 loop: CASRALGSRTSGETQYF. The DNA read from the CDR3 is TGTGCCAGTAGGGCTCTGGGCAGCCGGACTAGCGGCGAGACG.

The sample holds many counts of this clone. The read ends 3 residues before the CDR3 terminus; that terminus is restored from the germline J gene. The chain joins TRBV28 to TRBJ2-3, with 7 bases that match TRBD1. Trimming took 6 bases from V and 1 from J; bases not matched to a gene: 16. The CDR3 consists of 18 residues. Per the germline V gene, CDR1 is MDHEN and CDR2 is SYDVKM. Here the CDR3 reads CASRRSTGAVFRTDTQYF. CDR3 DNA, as far as it was read: TGTGCCAGCAGGCGCTCCACAGGGGCAGTTTTCCGCACAGATACG.

This clone was detected ten times or more. The sequence runs out 3 residues before the end of the CDR3; the remainder is reconstructed from the germline J gene. The V and J genes are TRBV18 and TRBJ2-3; 9 bases align to TRBD1. V was clipped by 5 bases and J by 6 bases; unmatched bases: 9. The CDR3 covers 15 residues. The germline gives CDR1 KGHSH, CDR2 LQKENI. CDR3 DNA (partial): TGTGCCAGCTCAACGGACAGGGGAGGAGGGGATACG. Its translation: CASSTDRGGGDT. The whole CDR3 is CASSTDRGGGDTQYF.

This clone was seen repeatedly, ten times or more. The CDR3 goes on 3 residues after the read ends, and that part is filled in from the germline J gene. The chain recombines TRBV12-3 or TRBV12-4 with TRBJ2-3; weak D call: TRBD1 (6 bases). V shed 4 bases and J shed 0 bases, with 8 bases lying between them. The CDR3 extends over 14 amino acids. The DNA read from the CDR3 is TGTGCCAGCAGTTCGGGACACAGCACAGATACG. Its translation is CASSSGHSTDT. From start to end, the CDR3 is CASSSGHSTDTQYF.

This clone was detected ten times or more. The sequence runs out 3 residues before the end of the CDR3; the remainder is reconstructed from the germline J gene. The J gene is TRBJ1-2, the V gene TRBV4-1, with 9 bases fitting TRBD1. The CDR3 has 16 residues. The germline gives CDR1 MGHRA, CDR2 YSYEKL. CDR3 sequence reads: CASSQAGGGTGQGYTF. The sequenced CDR3 bases are TGCGCCAGCAGCCAAGCAGGGGGGGGGACAGGGCAGGGC.

This clone was found many times. Sequencing ends 3 residues short of the CDR3 end; the germline J gene provides the rest. The gene calls are TRBV20-1 and TRBJ1-4, with TRBD1 identical over 9 bases. J gave up 7 bases and V 4 bases, and 4 bases lay outside the gene matches. The CDR3 length is 13 residues. Germline loops: CDR1 DFQATT, CDR2 SNEGSKA (reference sequence). The CDR3 sequence is CSAIQGATEKLFF. CDR3 DNA, as far as it was read: TGCAGTGCTATACAGGGGGCGACTGAAAAA.

This clone was observed many times. The CDR3 extends 3 residues past the end of the read, so its final part is completed from the germline J gene. V is TRBV5-1 and J is TRBJ2-7; TRBD2 might be the D (5 bases). In germline, CDR1 is SGHRS, CDR2 YFSETQ. V lost 0 bases and J lost 5, with 15 bases in between. The CDR3 runs to 15 residues. CDR3 DNA, as far as it was read: TGCGCCAGCAGCTTGGCCTCCATTTCGGGGAACGAG. Protein sequence: CASSLASISGNE. The full CDR3 protein is CASSLASISGNEQYF.